The next 23 T cell receptor beta chains were all read from a single sample in a study of cytomegalovirus exposure and HLA in healthy donors. Primers for the PCR totalled 60 Vbeta and 13 Jbeta. Assay: immunoSEQ multiplex PCR; the TCRdb copy retains only in-frame clones and omits some. The table has 95,000 to 100,000 clones, approximately 83% seen once; the top ten hold approximately 3.7%. The specimen sequenced was PBMCs. The receptors here all came from a female donor in good health and CMV-seropositive.

This chain connects TRBV5-8 to TRBJ1-4; a weak D match, TRBD1 (6 bases). The germline CDR1 and CDR2 sequences are SGHTS and YDEGEE. The CDR3 sequence is 13 residues long. Trimming took 4 bases from V and 8 from J, leaving 12 bases between them. CDR3 loop: CASSQTGKEKLFF. CDR3 DNA sequence: TGTGCCAGCAGCCAAACAGGGAAAGAAAAACTGTTTTTT. Supplemented by reference TRBV5-8 and TRBJ1-4, the full variable domain reads EAGVTQSPTHLIKTRGQQATLRCSPISGHTSVYWYQQALGLGLQFLLWYDEGEERNRGNFPPRFSGRQFPNYSSELNVNALELEDSALYLCASSQTGKEKLFFGSGTQLSVL.

The chain recombines TRBV6-4 with TRBJ1-1, with TRBD1 identical over 7 bases. In germline, CDR1 is MRHNA, CDR2 SNTAGT. Trimming cost V 0 bases and J 4 bases; bases outside gene matches: 2. The CDR3 contains 14 residues. The chain's CDR3 is CASSDSNRGTEAFF. CDR3 DNA sequence: TGTGCCAGCAGTGACTCAAACAGGGGCACTGAAGCTTTCTTT.

The V and J genes are TRBV7-6 and TRBJ1-4, with D possibly being TRBD1 (6 bases). CDR1 is SGHVS, CDR2 FNYEAQ, per germline. The V and J ends lost 6 bases and 0 bases respectively, with 17 bases between them. The CDR3 extends over 17 amino acids. The DNA for the CDR3 is TGTGCCAGCAGTACCCCCTGGGGGGGCGCAACTAATGAAAAACTGTTTTTT. Its translation: CASSTPWGGATNEKLFF.

J is TRBJ2-1 and V is TRBV28, with 7 bases identical to TRBD1. The V gene end was trimmed by 6 bases and the J gene end by 3 bases; junction bases not matched to a gene: 11. CDR3 length: 16 residues. Germline V gene sequence: CDR1 MDHEN, CDR2 SYDVKM. CDR3 bases: TGTGCCAGCAGCCCCCGGGACAGTGGAAACTACAATGAGCAGTTCTTC. It specifies CASSPRDSGNYNEQFF.

The V call is TRBV7-6, the J call TRBJ2-1; D possibly corresponds to TRBD1 (5 bases). Germline V gene lookup returns CDR1 SGHVS and CDR2 FNYEAQ. Trimming stripped 3 bases from V and 4 bases from J, with 7 bases between. This CDR3 is 13 amino acids long. The CDR3 protein is CASSLTAYNEQFF. CDR3 coding DNA: TGTGCCAGCAGCTTGACAGCGTACAATGAGCAGTTCTTC.

This clone was recorded a few times. The gene calls are TRBV27 and TRBJ2-2; D perhaps matches TRBD2 (6 bases). Per the germline V gene, CDR1 is MNHEY and CDR2 is SMNVEV (reference sequence). This CDR3 contains 16 residues. Trimming left V 5 bases short and J 8 bases short, with 21 bases between. CDR3 residues: CASSPHPGAGAGELFF. The CDR3 region has the DNA TGTGCCAGCAGTCCCCACCCGGGAGCGGGTGCGGGGGAGCTGTTTTTT.

This chain connects TRBV18 to TRBJ1-1, with D uncertain. This CDR3 is built from 15 residues. Germline V gene lookup returns CDR1 KGHSH and CDR2 LQKENI. Deletions cut 1 base from V and 0 bases from J, with 9 bases between. The CDR3 DNA is TGTGCCAGCTCACCACGGTCAGAAATGAACACTGAAGCTTTCTTT. Its translation: CASSPRSEMNTEAFF.

The chain recombines TRBV12-5 with TRBJ1-1; 11 nucleotides line up with TRBD1. The V gene end was trimmed by 0 bases and the J gene end by 4 bases; junction bases not matched to a gene: 13. The CDR3 loop spans 19 amino acids. The germline gives CDR1 LGHNT, CDR2 FRNRAP. In nucleotides, the CDR3 is TGTGCTAGTGGTTTGGTACGAGGACAGGGGGCTGGATGGTTCACTGAAGCTTTCTTT. Translation gives CASGLVRGQGAGWFTEAFF.

The CDR3 sequence: CASSDSPGRADIQYF. The CDR3 DNA reads as TGTGCCAGCAGTGACTCGCCAGGGAGGGCGGACATTCAGTACTTC. The chain recombines TRBV6-4 with TRBJ2-4; 7 positions agree with TRBD2. The CDR3 spans 15 residues. Trimming cost V 0 bases and J 8 bases; bases outside gene matches: 7. Germline V gives CDR1 MRHNA, CDR2 SNTAGT.

This sequence joins TRBV5-1 and TRBJ2-5, with D maybe TRBD1 (6 bases). Germline values: CDR1 SGHRS, CDR2 YFSETQ. The CDR3 has 15 amino acids. The V gene lost 4 bases and the J gene lost 2 bases, with 15 bases spanning the gap. CDR3 amino acids: CASSPPDRLQETQYF. The CDR3 coding sequence is TGCGCCAGCAGCCCCCCCGACAGGCTACAAGAGACCCAGTACTTC.

V gene TRBV5-1 combines with J gene TRBJ1-1; D unclear. Germline CDR1 SGHRS, CDR2 YFSETQ. The V end lost 2 bases, the J end lost 4 bases, and 9 bases lay between the germline ends. The CDR3 extends over 13 amino acids. The CDR3 loop is CASSFAEVTEAFF. The CDR3 region has the DNA TGCGCCAGCAGCTTCGCAGAAGTCACTGAAGCTTTCTTT.

The V call is TRBV6-1, the J call TRBJ1-2; TRBD1 matches at 9 bases. Losses at the gene ends were 4 bases for V and 4 bases for J; bases not matched to a gene: 7. The CDR3 contains 15 residues. Germline CDR1 is MNHNS and CDR2 is SASEGT. The CDR3 reads CASSVPGQGLYGYTF. The CDR3 DNA reads TGTGCCAGCAGTGTACCGGGACAGGGCCTCTATGGCTACACCTTC.

V gene TRBV6-5 combines with J gene TRBJ2-7; 10 bases are a match to TRBD2. Trimming cost V 4 bases and J 4 bases; bases outside gene matches: 4. CDR1 is MNHEY and CDR2 is SVGAGI in the germline V gene. The CDR3 extends over 14 amino acids. CDR3 in amino acids: CASSSAGGRYEQYF. Here the CDR3 DNA reads TGTGCCAGCAGTTCAGCGGGGGGGAGGTACGAGCAGTACTTC.

J is TRBJ2-5 and V is TRBV13; D perhaps matches TRBD2 (7 bases). Trimming took 1 base from V and 5 from J, leaving 17 bases between them. The CDR3 totals 16 residues. Germline CDR1 is PRHDT and CDR2 is FYEKMQ (reference sequence). The CDR3 protein is CASSLVTRGGEETQYF. In DNA form, the CDR3 reads TGTGCCAGCAGCTTAGTAACCCGCGGGGGCGAGGAGACCCAGTACTTC.

This clone was seen a handful of times. V gene TRBV20-1 combines with J gene TRBJ1-1; D unresolved. The germline V gene encodes CDR1 DFQATT and CDR2 SNEGSKA (reference sequence). Trimming took off 3 bases at V and 8 bases at J, with 7 bases between the two ends. The CDR3 has 10 amino acids. The CDR3 reads CSASPMEAFF. The CDR3 coding sequence is TGCAGTGCTAGTCCCATGGAAGCTTTCTTT.

The chain carries TRBV5-1 and TRBJ1-1; no clear D gene. The V end was cut by 1 base, the J end by 1 base, with 14 bases between. Germline values: CDR1 SGHRS, CDR2 YFSETQ. This CDR3 comprises 16 residues. CDR3 sequence: CASSLSGNSANTEAFF. The CDR3 DNA follows: TGCGCCAGCAGCTTGTCCGGCAACAGTGCGAACACTGAAGCTTTCTTT.

This clone was seen a few times. The chain carries TRBV19 and TRBJ1-4; TRBD1 might be the D (6 bases). V dropped 3 bases and J dropped 4 bases, with 12 bases sitting between them. Per germline, CDR1 LNHDA and CDR2 SQIVND (reference sequence). This CDR3 contains 15 residues. The CDR3 nucleotides are TGTGCCAGTAGTATTTCCGGACAGCTTAATGAAAAACTGTTTTTT. Its protein is CASSISGQLNEKLFF.

The J gene is TRBJ2-5, the V gene TRBV25-1, with D maybe TRBD1 (6 bases). The J call may not be correct, given that the DNA end is closer to TRBJ2-7. The CDR3 is made up of 14 amino acids. Per germline, CDR1 MGHDK and CDR2 SYGVNS. CDR3 sequence reads: CASSNRDNSYEQYF. In nucleotides, the CDR3 is TGTGCCAGCAGTAACCGGGACAACTCCTACGAGCAGTACTTC.

CDR3 in amino acids: CASSYRGPNSPLHF. The CDR3 coding sequence is TGTGCCAGCAGTTACAGGGGGCCGAATTCACCCCTCCACTTT. V usage is TRBV6-5 and J usage is TRBJ1-6; 7 bases are shared with TRBD1. V lost 2 bases and J lost 7; bases outside the gene matches: 2. The CDR3 is made up of 14 amino acids. Germline lookup yields CDR1 MNHEY and CDR2 SVGAGI.

This clone was detected a few times. At the DNA level, this CDR3 is encoded by other sequences in the same sample as well. The chain recombines TRBV28 with TRBJ1-2; TRBD1 might be the D (6 bases). With 6 bases removed from V and 4 bases from J, the gap between germline ends came to 12 bases. Germline V lookup: CDR1 MDHEN, CDR2 SYDVKM. The CDR3 has 13 amino acids. CDR3 region: CASRWGGGYGYTF. The CDR3 nucleotides read TGTGCCAGCAGATGGGGGGGCGGCTATGGCTACACCTTC.

This clone was recorded once. The V gene is TRBV19, the J gene TRBJ1-6; 7 bases fit TRBD1. Germline-derived CDR1 and CDR2 are LNHDA and SQIVND (reference sequence). The CDR3 totals 15 residues. The junction had 7 bases not matched to a gene; V was cut back by 3 bases and J by 8 bases. This chain's CDR3 is CASSIDRDWDSPLHF. In DNA form, the CDR3 reads TGTGCCAGTAGTATCGACAGGGATTGGGATTCACCCCTCCACTTT.

The rearrangement links TRBV6-8 to TRBJ2-7; TRBD2 agrees at 9 bases. The V and J ends lost 5 bases and 7 bases, in that order; junction bases with no gene match: 15. The V gene's germline CDR1 is MNHGY and CDR2 SAAAGT. The CDR3 runs 16 residues. The CDR3 here is CASSIPGVAGVLEQYF. DNA of the CDR3: TGTGCCAGCAGTATCCCTGGGGTAGCGGGAGTACTTGAGCAGTACTTC.

The V gene is TRBV20-1, the J gene TRBJ2-7; D is unresolved. The CDR3 is made up of 11 amino acids. Trimming shortened V by 6 bases and J by 7 bases, and 13 bases separated the two germline ends. The germline V gene has CDR1 DFQATT and CDR2 SNEGSKA (reference sequence). CDR3 nucleotide sequence: TGCAGTGCAGAGGTAGTTAGGGAGCAGTACTTC. Encoded protein: CSAEVVREQYF.